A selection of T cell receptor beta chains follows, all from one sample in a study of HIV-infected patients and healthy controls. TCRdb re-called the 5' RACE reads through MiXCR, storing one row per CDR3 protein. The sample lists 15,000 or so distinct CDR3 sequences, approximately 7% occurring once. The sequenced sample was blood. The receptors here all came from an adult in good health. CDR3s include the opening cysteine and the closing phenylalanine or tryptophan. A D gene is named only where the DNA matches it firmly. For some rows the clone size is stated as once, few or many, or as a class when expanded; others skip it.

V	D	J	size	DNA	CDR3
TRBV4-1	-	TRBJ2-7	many	TGCGCCAGCAGCCAAGGAGTCGGACTAGGGGGAAGCTACGAGCAGTACTTC	CASSQGVGLGGSYEQYF
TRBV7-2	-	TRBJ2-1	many	TGTGCCAGCAGCTTAGATCCGACCAATGAGCAGTTCTTC	CASSLDPTNEQFF
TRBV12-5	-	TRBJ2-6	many	TGTGCTAGTGGTTTGACGCTACAGAGGTACCTTGGGGCCAACGTCCTGACTTTC	CASGLTLQRYLGANVLTF
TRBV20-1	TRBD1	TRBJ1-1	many	TGCAGTGCTAGTGGACAGGGGGGGACTGAAGCTTTCTTT	CSASGQGGTEAFF
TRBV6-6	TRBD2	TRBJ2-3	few	TGTGCCAGCCGGCTAGCGGGAGGTAGGACAGATACGCAGTATTTT	CASRLAGGRTDTQYF
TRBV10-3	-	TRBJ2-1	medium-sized	TGTGCCATCAGTGAGGGGGTGCACAGCTCCTACAATGAGCAGTTCTTC	CAISEGVHSSYNEQFF
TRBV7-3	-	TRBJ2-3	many	TGTGCCAGCAGCTTAACCGGGGCCGCAGATACGCAGTATTTT	CASSLTGAADTQYF
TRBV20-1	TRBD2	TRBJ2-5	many	TGCAGTGCTAGAGATTTAGCGGGGGGTCCACAAGAGACCCAGTACTTC	CSARDLAGGPQETQYF
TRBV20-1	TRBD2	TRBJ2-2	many	TGCAGTGCTAGAGATATGGAGCTAGCGGGGGGGAACACCGGGGAGCTGTTTTTT	CSARDMELAGGNTGELFF
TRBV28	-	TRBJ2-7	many	TGTGCCAGCAGTTCGACCCGTTACGAGCAGTACTTC	CASSSTRYEQYF
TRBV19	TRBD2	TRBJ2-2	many	TGTGCCAGTAGGCCGGGACTAGTTGTCGGGGAGCTGTTTTTT	CASRPGLVVGELFF
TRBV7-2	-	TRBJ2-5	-	TGTGCCAGCAGCTTAGGAGTTGGGGGGGGCTCCCAAGAGACCCAGTACTTC	CASSLGVGGGSQETQYF
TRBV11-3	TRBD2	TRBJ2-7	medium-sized	TGTGCCAGCAGTCCCAGACTAGCGGGAATCTACGAGCAGTACTTC	CASSPRLAGIYEQYF
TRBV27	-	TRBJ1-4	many	TGTGCCAGCAGTTTATCGGAAGCCGAAAAACTGTTTTTT	CASSLSEAEKLFF
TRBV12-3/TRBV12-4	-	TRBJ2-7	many	TGTGCCAGCAGTTACGAAGGGATCTCCTACGAGCAGTACTTC	CASSYEGISYEQYF
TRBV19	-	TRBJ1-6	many	TGTGCCAGTAGGATCAGTAAGAGCTCCTATAATTCACCCCTCCACTTT	CASRISKSSYNSPLHF
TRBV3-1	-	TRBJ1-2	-	TGTGCCAGCAGCCAAGAAGAGAGGACTAACTATGGCTACACCTTC	CASSQEERTNYGYTF
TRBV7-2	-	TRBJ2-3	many	TGTGCCAGCAGCTCGGGGGCAGATACGCAGTATTTT	CASSSGADTQYF
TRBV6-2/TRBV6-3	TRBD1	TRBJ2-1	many	TGTGCCAGCAGTTTCTGGACAGGGCACGCAGTGGGGAACAATGAGCAGTTCTTC	CASSFWTGHAVGNNEQFF
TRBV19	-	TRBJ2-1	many	TGTGCCAGTAGTATCCAGCCGGGATCCTACAATGAGCAGTTCTTC	CASSIQPGSYNEQFF
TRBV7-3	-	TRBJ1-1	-	TGTGCCAGCAGCCGCGACCGAGACACTGAAGCTTTCTTT	CASSRDRDTEAFF
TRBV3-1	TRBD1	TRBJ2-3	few	TGTGCCACCCGGGACAGGGGGCCAGATACGCAGTATTTT	CATRDRGPDTQYF
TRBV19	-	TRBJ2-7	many	TGTGCCAGTAGTATTAAGGTGCTAGGGAACGAGCAGTACTTC	CASSIKVLGNEQYF
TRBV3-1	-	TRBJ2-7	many	TGTGCCAGCAGCCCGGACCGAGACTCCTACGAGCAGTACTTC	CASSPDRDSYEQYF
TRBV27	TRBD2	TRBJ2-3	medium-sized	TGTGCCAGCAGTTTACGGGAGGGCCTCACAGATACGCAGTATTTT	CASSLREGLTDTQYF
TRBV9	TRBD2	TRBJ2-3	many	TGTGCCAGCAGCCTACGCGGGGGCCTGACTAGCGGGGGGGCGGATACGCAGTATTTT	CASSLRGGLTSGGADTQYF
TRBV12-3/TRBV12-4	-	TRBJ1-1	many	TGTGCCAGCAGCACCCGCGGGGCGGTATTGGCTGAAGCTTTCTTT	CASSTRGAVLAEAFF
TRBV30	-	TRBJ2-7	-	TGTGCCTGGAGTGTTAAGGGGGTCGGCTACGAGCAGTACTTC	CAWSVKGVGYEQYF
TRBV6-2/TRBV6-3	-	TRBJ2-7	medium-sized	TGTGCCAGCAGTTACGCCCCAGGGGACACGGGAGGCGAGCAGTACTTC	CASSYAPGDTGGEQYF
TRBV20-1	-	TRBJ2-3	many	TGCAGTGCTAGGGCCCGTCGAGGGACAGATACGCAGTATTTT	CSARARRGTDTQYF
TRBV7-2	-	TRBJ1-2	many	TGTGCCAGCAGCTCAGCGCGGGAGAACTATGGCTACACCTTC	CASSSARENYGYTF
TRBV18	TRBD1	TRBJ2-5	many	TGTGCCAGCTCACAATACACCCGACAGGGCCAAGAGACCCAGTACTTC	CASSQYTRQGQETQYF
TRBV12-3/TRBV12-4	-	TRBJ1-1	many	TGTGCCAGCAGTTTAACCCTAGTTTACACTGAAGCTTTCTTT	CASSLTLVYTEAFF
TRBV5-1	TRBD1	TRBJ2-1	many	TGCGCCAGCAGCTTGGCCCGGACAGGGAGGACCTACAATGAGCAGTTCTTC	CASSLARTGRTYNEQFF
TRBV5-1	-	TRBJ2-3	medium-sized	TGCGCCAGCAGCCCGGACCCTAGCACAGATACGCAGTATTTT	CASSPDPSTDTQYF
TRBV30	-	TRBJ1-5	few	TGTGCCTGGAGCCGACCTGGTCAGCCCCAGCATTTT	CAWSRPGQPQHF
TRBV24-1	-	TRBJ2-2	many	TGTGCCACCAGTGCTAACCCCCACACCGGGGAGCTGTTTTTT	CATSANPHTGELFF
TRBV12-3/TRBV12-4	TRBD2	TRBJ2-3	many	TGTGCCAGCAGCGGCCTAGCGGGCACAGATACGCAGTATTTT	CASSGLAGTDTQYF
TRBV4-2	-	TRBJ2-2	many	TGTGCCAGCAGCCAAGTGGGGTCCGGGGAGCTGTTTTTT	CASSQVGSGELFF